Presented here are 22 T cell receptor beta chains from one specimen sequenced in a study of untreated major depressive disorder. Sequenced by immunoSEQ multiplex PCR; TCRdb stores in-frame clones only, minus some. The top ten clones hold 0.82% of a sample with 20,000 or so clones, approximately 81% of them seen once. The sample taken for sequencing was CD4+ T cells from PBMCs. These receptor sequences come from a woman aged 25 to 39 in good health.

This clone was detected once. The rearrangement links TRBV19 to TRBJ2-6; D is unclear. The CDR3 length is 12 residues. Germline values: CDR1 LNHDA, CDR2 SQIVND (reference sequence). Trimming cost V 5 bases and J 9 bases, with 8 bases left between them. Here the CDR3 reads CASSRGLNVLTF. CDR3 coding DNA: TGTGCCAGTAGTCGAGGCCTCAACGTCCTGACTTTC.

The J gene is TRBJ2-1, the V gene TRBV5-1; D remains unclear. V was pared by 0 bases and J by 0 bases, with 10 bases between. Germline V gives CDR1 SGHRS, CDR2 YFSETQ. This CDR3 spans 16 amino acids. CDR3 in amino acids: CASSLGSTSSYNEQFF. CDR3 coding DNA: TGCGCCAGCAGCTTGGGTTCCACCAGCTCCTACAATGAGCAGTTCTTC. Full variable domain (missing parts from reference TRBV5-1 and TRBJ2-1): KAGVTQTPRYLIKTRGQQVTLSCSPISGHRSVSWYQQTPGQGLQFLFEYFSETQRNKGNFPGRFSGRQFSNSRSEMNVSTLELGDSALYLCASSLGSTSSYNEQFFGPGTRLTVL.

The chain employs TRBV7-8 and TRBJ2-2; tentatively, D is TRBD2 (6 bases). CDR3 size: 15 residues. Germline V gives CDR1 SGHVS, CDR2 FQNEAQ. V was trimmed by 2 bases and J by 6 bases, leaving 13 bases between them. CDR3 sequence reads: CASSLTGASAGELFF. DNA for the CDR3: TGTGCCAGCAGCTTAACGGGAGCATCGGCCGGGGAGCTGTTTTTT.

The gene calls are TRBV7-2 and TRBJ2-3; D remains unclear. V lost 2 bases to trimming and J lost 2 bases, with 5 bases between them. Germline V lookup: CDR1 SGHTA, CDR2 FQGNSA. The CDR3 contains 13 residues. The CDR3: CASSLSVTDTQYF. The CDR3 DNA reads as TGTGCCAGCAGCTTATCTGTCACAGATACGCAGTATTTT.

The chain has TRBV7-3 and TRBJ2-3; possible D gene TRBD2, 6 bases. The CDR3 consists of 14 residues. Per germline, CDR1 SGHTA and CDR2 FQGTGA. V was trimmed by 5 bases and J by 5 bases, leaving 14 bases between them. The CDR3 region has the DNA TGTGCCAGCAGCGTCGGTGTTAGCGGAGATACGCAGTATTTT. It encodes CASSVGVSGDTQYF.

V is TRBV5-1 and J is TRBJ2-5, with TRBD2 matching 13 bases. The CDR3 has 19 amino acids. The ends lost 3 bases at V and 3 bases at J; junction bases unmatched: 14. Per germline, CDR1 SGHRS and CDR2 YFSETQ. The CDR3 nucleotides read TGCGCCAGCAGCTGGACCACCGGGACTAGCGGGACAGATAAAGAGACCCAGTACTTC. Encoded protein: CASSWTTGTSGTDKETQYF.

The V gene is TRBV2, the J gene TRBJ1-3; TRBD1 is a possible D gene (6 bases). Germline V gene sequence: CDR1 SNHLY, CDR2 FYNNEI. V was pared by 6 bases and J by 1 base, with 22 bases between. This CDR3 has 18 amino acids. The CDR3 loop reads CASRLESGGLGSGNTIYF. For the CDR3, the DNA is TGTGCCAGCAGACTTGAATCCGGGGGCTTGGGTTCTGGAAACACCATATATTTT.

V is TRBV4-1 and J is TRBJ2-3; 13 bases are a match to TRBD2. Germline CDR1 is MGHRA and CDR2 is YSYEKL. Germline trimming cut 1 base from V and 4 bases from J; bases unmatched to any gene: 8. There are 18 residues in the CDR3. This chain's CDR3 is CASSQGKRTSGSSDTQYF. Here the CDR3 DNA reads TGCGCCAGCAGCCAAGGGAAAAGGACTAGCGGGAGCTCAGATACGCAGTATTTT.

V is TRBV7-2 and J is TRBJ2-5, with D uncertain. CDR3 size: 11 residues. V was trimmed by 2 bases and J by 7 bases, leaving 5 bases between them. The germline V gene encodes CDR1 SGHTA and CDR2 FQGNSA. The CDR3 bases are TGTGCCAGCAGCTTATGGGGGACCCAGTACTTC. Its protein is CASSLWGTQYF. Based on the CDR3 plus reference TRBV7-2 and TRBJ2-5, the full variable domain is GAGVSQSPSNKVTEKGKDVELRCDPISGHTALYWYRQSLGQGLEFLIYFQGNSAPDKSGLPSDRFSAERTGGSVSTLTIQRTQQEDSAVYLCASSLWGTQYFGPGTRLLVL.

This clone has only a few counts. The genes are TRBV7-2 and TRBJ1-6; D is unresolved. Germline assignment: CDR1 SGHTA and CDR2 FQGNSA. With 1 base removed from V and 10 bases from J, the gap between germline ends came to 14 bases. The CDR3 is made up of 15 amino acids. CDR3 sequence reads: CASSLGLGSRSPLHF. In nucleotides, the CDR3 is TGTGCCAGCAGCTTAGGCTTGGGCAGTAGGTCACCCCTCCACTTT.

The chain links TRBV29-1 to TRBJ1-2, with D unresolved. Germline V gene sequence: CDR1 SQVTM, CDR2 ANQGSEA. The CDR3 length is 12 residues. Trimming removed 3 bases at V and 3 bases at J, with 8 bases between. The CDR3 DNA sequence: TGCAGCGTTGACAGCCTCTACTATGGCTACACCTTC. This sequence encodes CSVDSLYYGYTF.

This CDR3 is CASSLTGGTANTEAFF. Here the CDR3 DNA reads TGTGCCAGCAGCTTAACCGGTGGGACAGCTAACACTGAAGCTTTCTTT. V is TRBV7-3 and J is TRBJ1-1; 7 nucleotides agree with TRBD1. The CDR3 contains 16 residues. Germline V gene lookup returns CDR1 SGHTA and CDR2 FQGTGA. The V and J ends lost 0 bases and 2 bases, in that order; junction bases with no gene match: 6. Using reference TRBV7-3 and TRBJ1-1 for the parts outside the CDR3, the full variable domain is GAGVSQTPSNKVTEKGKYVELRCDPISGHTALYWYRQSLGQGPEFLIYFQGTGAADDSGLPNDRFFAVRPEGSVSTLKIQRTERGDSAVYLCASSLTGGTANTEAFFGQGTRLTVV.

The V call is TRBV10-3, the J call TRBJ2-7, with 9 bases identical to TRBD2. V gave up 7 bases and J gave up 3 bases; unmatched junction bases: 4. Per germline, CDR1 ENHRY and CDR2 SYGVKD. The CDR3 length is 13 residues. The CDR3: CAITPSGNYEQYF. CDR3 coding DNA: TGTGCCATCACTCCTAGCGGGAACTACGAGCAGTACTTC.

As DNA, the CDR3 is TGTGCCAGCAGTTCCCCGAACAGGGCTTGGGGCTACACCTTC. Its translation: CASSSPNRAWGYTF. This sequence joins TRBV28 and TRBJ1-2; perhaps TRBD1 as D (6 bases). Trimming left V 4 bases short and J 8 bases short, with 17 bases between. Looked up from germline, CDR1 is MDHEN and CDR2 is SYDVKM. CDR3 length: 14 residues.

This clone was observed a few times. CDR3 region: CAIRTELAGKETQYF. CDR3 sequence (DNA): TGTGCCATCAGGACCGAACTAGCGGGAAAAGAGACCCAGTACTTC. V usage is TRBV10-3 and J usage is TRBJ2-5; the match to TRBD2 covers 10 bases. The CDR3 runs 15 residues. Looked up from germline, CDR1 is ENHRY and CDR2 is SYGVKD. With 6 bases clipped from V and 3 bases from J, the junction kept 7 bases outside the gene matches.

CDR3 residues: CASSVDRGSTEAFF. As DNA, the CDR3 is TGTGCCAGTAGTGTCGACAGGGGGAGTACTGAAGCTTTCTTT. J is TRBJ1-1 and V is TRBV19, with 9 bases fitting TRBD1. With V trimmed by 5 bases and J by 5 bases, 6 bases remained unmatched. The CDR3 is made up of 14 amino acids. Germline CDR1 and CDR2: LNHDA and SQIVND (reference sequence).

This chain joins TRBV7-3 and TRBJ2-5; D remains unclear. Germline CDR1 reads SGHTA; CDR2 reads FQGTGA. V was pared by 2 bases and J by 0 bases, with 16 bases between. This CDR3 comprises 17 residues. The CDR3 loop is CASSLLGGIHYQETQYF. The CDR3 DNA is TGTGCCAGCAGCTTACTCGGCGGCATACATTACCAAGAGACCCAGTACTTC.

V and J are TRBV18 and TRBJ1-3, with D hard to call. The CDR3 is 13 residues long. Trimming pared 5 bases from V and 4 bases from J, leaving 9 bases between. Looked up from germline, CDR1 is KGHSH and CDR2 is LQKENI. CDR3 sequence: CASSGESGNTIYF. The CDR3 nucleotides read TGTGCCAGCTCAGGAGAGTCGGGAAACACCATATATTTT.

This sequence joins TRBV5-4 and TRBJ1-2, with 9 positions matching TRBD1. Germline V gives CDR1 SGHNT, CDR2 YYREEE (reference sequence). CDR3 length: 15 amino acids. V was clipped by 5 bases and J by 3 bases; unmatched bases: 8. The CDR3 DNA is TGTGCCAGCAGTTCCAGGACAGGGGAATACTATGGCTACACCTTC. Amino acid sequence: CASSSRTGEYYGYTF.

The V call is TRBV11-2, the J call TRBJ2-5; 10 bases are a match to TRBD1. Unmatched junction bases numbered 3, after V lost 4 bases and J lost 4 bases. Per the germline V gene, CDR1 is SGHAT and CDR2 is FQNNGV. This CDR3 has 14 residues. The CDR3 region is CASSSRDRGETQYF. CDR3 coding DNA: TGTGCCAGCAGCTCCCGGGACAGGGGAGAGACCCAGTACTTC. Drawing the rest from reference TRBV11-2 and TRBJ2-5, the complete variable domain is EAGVAQSPRYKIIEKRQSVAFWCNPISGHATLYWYQQILGQGPKLLIQFQNNGVVDDSQLPKDRFSAERLKGVDSTLKIQPAKLEDSAVYLCASSSRDRGETQYFGPGTRLLVL.

The rearrangement links TRBV9 to TRBJ1-4; 8 nucleotides align to TRBD1. V shed 0 bases and J 7 bases; nucleotides not matched to a gene: 5. CDR1 is SGDLS, CDR2 YYNGEE, per germline. The CDR3 totals 15 residues. CDR3 region: CASSVGTGKGEKLFF. For the CDR3, the DNA is TGTGCCAGCAGCGTAGGGACAGGGAAAGGTGAAAAACTGTTTTTT.

The CDR3 nucleotides are TGCGCCAGCAGCGTATCGGTGGGTACCTCCGGGGAGCTGTTTTTT. Residues: CASSVSVGTSGELFF. The chain links TRBV5-1 to TRBJ2-2; D not certain. CDR3 size: 15 residues. Germline loops: CDR1 SGHRS, CDR2 YFSETQ. The V gene lost 4 bases and the J gene lost 6 bases, with 16 bases spanning the gap.